Below are 5 T cell receptor beta chains sequenced from a single sample in a study of T-cell memory formation after mild COVID-19. TCRdb reprocessed the 5' RACE reads via MiXCR and lists one record per CDR3 protein. The table lists a few hundred thousand distinct CDR3 sequences, 10% to 13% of them singletons. The specimen was PBMCs or a T cell subset sorted from them (not recorded which). All receptors derive from a young man who had mild COVID-19 (a few samples of this study predate the infection). Cell type and time point are not known.

This clonotype was counted many times. The chain is built from TRBV5-1 and TRBJ2-5, with 9 positions matching TRBD2. V dropped 3 bases and J dropped 2; count of bases not matched to a gene: 5. Germline CDR1 reads SGHRS; CDR2 reads YFSETQ. The CDR3 covers 15 residues. This CDR3 is CASSYTAGGQETQYF. In DNA form, the CDR3 reads TGCGCCAGCAGCTATACAGCGGGGGGACAAGAGACCCAGTACTTC.

This rearrangement joins TRBV7-9 to TRBJ1-2; 7 bases line up with TRBD1. This CDR3 region has 14 residues. In germline, CDR1 is SEHNR, CDR2 FQNEAQ (reference sequence). V lost 5 bases and J lost 0; bases outside the gene matches: 3. In DNA, the CDR3 is TGTGCCAGCAGCCCACAGGGGTCTAACTATGGCTACACCTTC. This gives the protein CASSPQGSNYGYTF.

This rearrangement joins TRBV7-2 to TRBJ2-5, with 11 bases that match TRBD2. Trimming cost V 0 bases and J 4 bases; bases outside gene matches: 4. In germline, CDR1 is SGHTA, CDR2 FQGNSA. CDR3 length equals 16 residues. CDR3 amino acids: CASSLALAGGGETQYF. CDR3 DNA: TGTGCCAGCAGCTTAGCGCTAGCGGGGGGAGGAGAGACCCAGTACTTC.

This rearrangement joins TRBV7-2 to TRBJ1-6, with unresolved D. V was trimmed by 1 base and J by 10 bases, leaving 5 bases between them. Germline V CDR1 and CDR2: SGHTA, FQGNSA. This CDR3 region has 12 residues. The CDR3 region is CASSLDYSPLHF. The CDR3 DNA reads as TGTGCCAGCAGCTTAGATTACTCACCCCTCCACTTT.

This clonotype was seen more than once but under ten times. V is TRBV6-2 or TRBV6-3 and J is TRBJ2-1; 11 bases are a match to TRBD2. Trimming at V came to 6 bases and at J to 0 bases, leaving 7 bases not matched to a gene. The germline CDR1 and CDR2 sequences are MNHEY and SVGEGT. The CDR3 runs to 17 residues. CDR3 coding DNA: TGTGCCAGCAGCAGGGGGACTAGCGGAAGCTCCTACAATGAGCAGTTCTTC. Encoded protein: CASSRGTSGSSYNEQFF.